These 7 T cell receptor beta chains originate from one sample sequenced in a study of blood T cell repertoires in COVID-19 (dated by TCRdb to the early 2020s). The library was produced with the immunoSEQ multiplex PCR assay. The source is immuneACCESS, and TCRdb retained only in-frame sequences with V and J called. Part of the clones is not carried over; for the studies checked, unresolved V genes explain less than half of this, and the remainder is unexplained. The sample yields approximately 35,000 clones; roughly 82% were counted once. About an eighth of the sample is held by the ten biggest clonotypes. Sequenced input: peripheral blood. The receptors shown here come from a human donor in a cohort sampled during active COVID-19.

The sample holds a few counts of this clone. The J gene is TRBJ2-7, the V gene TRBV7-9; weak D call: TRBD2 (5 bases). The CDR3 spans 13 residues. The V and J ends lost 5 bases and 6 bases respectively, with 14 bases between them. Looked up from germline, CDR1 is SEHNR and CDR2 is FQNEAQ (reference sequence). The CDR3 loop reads CASSPRRLLEQYF. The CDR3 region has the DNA TGTGCCAGCAGCCCCAGGAGGTTGCTCGAGCAGTACTTC.

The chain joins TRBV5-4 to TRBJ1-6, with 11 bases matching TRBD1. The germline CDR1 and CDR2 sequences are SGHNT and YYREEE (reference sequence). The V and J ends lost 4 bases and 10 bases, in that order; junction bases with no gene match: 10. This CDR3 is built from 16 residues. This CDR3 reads CASSIAGTGGNSPLHF. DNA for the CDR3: TGTGCCAGCAGCATCGCCGGGACAGGGGGTAACTCACCCCTCCACTTT.

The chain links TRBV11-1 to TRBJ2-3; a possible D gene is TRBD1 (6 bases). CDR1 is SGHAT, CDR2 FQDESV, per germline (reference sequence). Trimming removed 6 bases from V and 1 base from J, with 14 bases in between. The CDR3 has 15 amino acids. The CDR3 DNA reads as TGTGCCAGCAGTTCACAGGGAATGGGCACAGATACGCAGTATTTT. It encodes CASSSQGMGTDTQYF.

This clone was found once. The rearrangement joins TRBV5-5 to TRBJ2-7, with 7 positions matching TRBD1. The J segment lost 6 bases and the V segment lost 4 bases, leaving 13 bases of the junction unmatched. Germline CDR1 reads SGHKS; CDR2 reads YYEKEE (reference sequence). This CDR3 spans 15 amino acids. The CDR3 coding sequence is TGTGCCAGCAGCCCGCAGGACAGGTTTTCGGGCGAGCAGTACTTC. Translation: CASSPQDRFSGEQYF.

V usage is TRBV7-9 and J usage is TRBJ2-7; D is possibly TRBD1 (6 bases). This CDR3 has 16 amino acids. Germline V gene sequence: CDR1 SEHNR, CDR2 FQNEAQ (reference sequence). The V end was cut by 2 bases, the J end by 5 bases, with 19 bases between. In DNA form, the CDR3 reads TGTGCCAGCAGCTTACTAGGGGAGATGGGGGCGCACGAGCAGTACTTC. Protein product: CASSLLGEMGAHEQYF.

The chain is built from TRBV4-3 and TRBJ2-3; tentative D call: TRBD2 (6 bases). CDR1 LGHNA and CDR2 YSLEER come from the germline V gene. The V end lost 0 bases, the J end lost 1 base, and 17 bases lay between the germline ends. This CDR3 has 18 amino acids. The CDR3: CASSQDVGGLSGTDTQYF. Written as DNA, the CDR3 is TGCGCCAGCAGCCAAGATGTCGGGGGTCTATCGGGCACAGATACGCAGTATTTT.

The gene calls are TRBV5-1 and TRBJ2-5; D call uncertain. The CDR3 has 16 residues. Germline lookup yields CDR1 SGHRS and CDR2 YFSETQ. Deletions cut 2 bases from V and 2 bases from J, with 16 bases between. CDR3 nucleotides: TGCGCCAGCAGCTTTCAGCCCAGCGCTACTCAAGAGACCCAGTACTTC. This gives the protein CASSFQPSATQETQYF.